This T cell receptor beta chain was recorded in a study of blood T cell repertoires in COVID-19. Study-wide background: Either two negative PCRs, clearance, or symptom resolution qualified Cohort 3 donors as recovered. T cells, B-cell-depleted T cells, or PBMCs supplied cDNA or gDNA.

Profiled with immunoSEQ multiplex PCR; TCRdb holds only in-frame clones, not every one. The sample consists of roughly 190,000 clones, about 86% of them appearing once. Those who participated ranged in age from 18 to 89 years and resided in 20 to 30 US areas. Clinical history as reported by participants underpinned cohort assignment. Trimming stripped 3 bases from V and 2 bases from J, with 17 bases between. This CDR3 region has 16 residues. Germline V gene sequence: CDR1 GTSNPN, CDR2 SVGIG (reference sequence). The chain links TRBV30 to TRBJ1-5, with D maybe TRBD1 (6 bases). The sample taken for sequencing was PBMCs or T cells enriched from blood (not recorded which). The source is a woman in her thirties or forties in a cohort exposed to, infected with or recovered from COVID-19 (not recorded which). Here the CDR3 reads CAWSLGGGGGNQPQHF. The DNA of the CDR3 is TGTGCCTGGAGCCTAGGGGGGGGCGGAGGCAATCAGCCCCAGCATTTT.